This TCR beta chain was recovered during a study of CD8 T cells in Susac syndrome. Random hexamers were used to reverse transcribe the RNA input (roughly 0.5 to 1 ug). TCRdb fed the immunoSEQ multiplex PCR reads into MiXCR, producing one record per CDR3 protein. The data show roughly 140,000 distinct CDR3 sequences, with around 94% seen just once and roughly 0.27% held by the top ten. Germline V gene data show CDR1 as MNHEY and CDR2 as SVGEGT. CDR3 length: 17 amino acids. Trimming removed 0 bases from V and 2 bases from J, with 16 bases in between. The chain combines TRBV6-2 or TRBV6-3 with TRBJ2-5; a possible D gene is TRBD1 (7 bases). The sequencing sample was made of CD8+ T cells from PBMCs. This TCR came from a human donor in good health. Here the CDR3 reads CASSYSILQGRQETQYF. The CDR3 bases are TGTGCCAGCAGTTACTCGATTTTACAGGGGAGGCAAGAGACCCAGTACTTC.